This T cell receptor (beta chain) was profiled in a study of Ad26.COV2.S vaccination and SARS-CoV-2 variants. As to treatment: around 19 received Ad26.COV2.S at low or high dose, single or two shots; about 5 received placebo; per-sample allocation not given. Following the first vaccine or placebo injection, samples were taken on day 63. Whoever gave the sample was an adult aged 18-55 years in Boston. Germline CDR1 and CDR2: DFQATT and SNEGSKA (reference sequence). The CDR3 has 15 amino acids. V lost 3 bases to trimming and J lost 1 base; unmatched junction nucleotides: 4. Using immunoSEQ multiplex PCR, the repertoire was profiled, and TCRdb retains in-frame clones only, with some absent. The sample includes hundreds of thousands of clones, more than 80% seen only once; the top ten take approximately 1.5%.

This receptor was taken from a person aged 18-60 years who received the Ad26.COV2.S COVID-19 vaccine or a placebo. The specimen was peripheral blood, collected in a trial of Ad26.COV2.S vaccine versus placebo. J is TRBJ2-7 and V is TRBV20-1, with 12 bases fitting TRBD2. DNA of the CDR3: TGCAGTGCTAGTCGGACTAGCGGGGAATCCTACGAGCAGTACTTC. Amino acid sequence: CSASRTSGESYEQYF.